The clone carrying this T cell receptor (beta chain) was seen a single time. Lacking the conserved final phenylalanine or tryptophan, this CDR3 likely reflects a read error. This CDR3 comprises 12 residues. The germline V gene encodes CDR1 SGDLS and CDR2 YYNGEE. V was pared by 3 bases and J by 7 bases, with 10 bases between. This sample stems from a study of shared T cell receptors in the human thymus. Data came from immunoSEQ multiplex PCR; TCRdb stores just in-frame clones and leaves some out. The sample consists of hundreds of thousands of clones, 78% of them appearing once. These same records also appear under a second study, on human thymus T cells. As that report states: Corrective surgery for congenital heart defects was being performed on the healthy Finnish infants who served as donors. The thymus was resected at corrective cardiac surgery. Within thymic and blood repertoires, V and J gene usage appeared to be biased.

The TCR originated in a boy under three years old with a congenital heart defect. Sequencing was done on a sample of thymocytes. The chain uses TRBV9 and TRBJ1-2, with D possibly being TRBD1 (6 bases). The CDR3, as DNA: TGTGCCAGCAGCGAGGGGGTCTCTGGCTACACCCTC. Amino acid sequence: CASSEGVSGYTL.